These 9 T cell receptor beta chains were sequenced from one sample in a study of T cells in localized non-small cell lung cancer (dated by TCRdb to 2018 to 2021). Receptor libraries were prepared by the immunoSEQ multiplex PCR assay. TCRdb took over this immuneACCESS table, retaining in-frame rearrangements with V and J assigned. Such tables are incomplete; in checked studies, under half of the missing clones stem from an unresolved V gene, and the remainder is unexplained. The sample data list about 41,000 clones, and roughly 80% of these were observed just once. The ten most abundant clones make up 7.8% of the sample. The sample consisted of PBMCs, taken before any cancer treatment. These receptors originate from a man between 40 and 70 years old with stage II lung adenocarcinoma.

This CDR3 reads CASSLSRFNNEQFF. CDR3 nucleotides: TGTGCCAGCAGCTTATCCAGATTTAATAATGAGCAGTTCTTC. V gene TRBV11-2 combines with J gene TRBJ2-1; D uncertain. CDR3 length equals 14 residues. V was trimmed by 2 bases and J by 7 bases, leaving 12 bases between them. CDR1 is SGHAT and CDR2 is FQNNGV in the germline V gene.

This clone was counted once. This chain joins TRBV5-1 and TRBJ1-1; 7 bases map to TRBD1. Trimming took 5 bases from V and 3 from J; bases not matched to a gene: 10. Germline V gene lookup returns CDR1 SGHRS and CDR2 YFSETQ. The CDR3 runs 15 residues. CDR3 sequence reads: CASSFTGVMDTEAFF. CDR3 sequence (DNA): TGCGCCAGCAGTTTTACAGGGGTTATGGACACTGAAGCTTTCTTT. Looking up the rest from reference TRBV5-1 and TRBJ1-1 gives the full variable domain: KAGVTQTPRYLIKTRGQQVTLSCSPISGHRSVSWYQQTPGQGLQFLFEYFSETQRNKGNFPGRFSGRQFSNSRSEMNVSTLELGDSALYLCASSFTGVMDTEAFFGQGTRLTVV.

The CDR3 spells CASSYSRTGESPLHF. The CDR3, as DNA: TGTGCCAGCAGTTACTCGAGGACAGGGGAATCACCCCTCCACTTT. V and J are TRBV6-5 and TRBJ1-6, with 9 positions matching TRBD1. In germline, CDR1 is MNHEY, CDR2 SVGAGI. Unmatched junction bases numbered 4, after V lost 0 bases and J lost 10 bases. This CDR3 is 15 amino acids long.

V gene TRBV30 combines with J gene TRBJ2-4; no reliable D call. The CDR3 spans 11 residues. Trimming shortened V by 4 bases and J by 8 bases, and 9 bases separated the two germline ends. The germline gives CDR1 GTSNPN, CDR2 SVGIG (reference sequence). CDR3 DNA sequence: TGTGCCTGGACTCAAAGGGACATTCAGTACTTC. Protein: CAWTQRDIQYF.

The V and J genes are TRBV25-1 and TRBJ2-5; D is uncertain. V lost 1 base to trimming and J lost 4 bases, with 10 bases between them. This CDR3 is built from 14 residues. The germline gives CDR1 MGHDK, CDR2 SYGVNS. This chain's CDR3 is CASSELARRETQYF. In nucleotides, the CDR3 is TGTGCCAGCAGTGAATTGGCTCGGCGAGAGACCCAGTACTTC.

The genes are TRBV27 and TRBJ2-2; 9 bases match TRBD2. The CDR3 has 18 amino acids. V shed 1 base and J 0 bases; nucleotides not matched to a gene: 6. Germline V lookup: CDR1 MNHEY, CDR2 SMNVEV (reference sequence). The DNA for the CDR3 is TGTGCCAGCAGTTTATTGGTGACTAGCGGAGCGAACACCGGGGAGCTGTTTTTT. It translates to CASSLLVTSGANTGELFF.

The chain combines TRBV4-3 with TRBJ2-3, with unresolved D. Between the trimmed V and J ends, which lost 1 base and 3 bases, there was a span of 8 bases. CDR3 length equals 14 residues. Germline lookup yields CDR1 LGHNA and CDR2 YSLEER. The CDR3 DNA follows: TGCGCCAGCAGCCAAGTTGGAAGAACAGATACGCAGTATTTT. Translated, it gives CASSQVGRTDTQYF.

The chain carries TRBV28 and TRBJ2-1; 8 positions match TRBD2. The CDR3 sequence is 15 residues long. Per the germline V gene, CDR1 is MDHEN and CDR2 is SYDVKM. Unmatched junction bases numbered 10, after V lost 5 bases and J lost 7 bases. The CDR3 is CASSPGGAFGNEQFF. DNA for the CDR3: TGTGCCAGCAGTCCGGGGGGGGCCTTTGGGAATGAGCAGTTCTTC.

This clone was detected once. In DNA, the CDR3 is TGTGCCAGCAGCTTCCCAGGACAAAGCTCCTACAATGAGCAGTTCTTC. Encoded protein: CASSFPGQSSYNEQFF. This chain connects TRBV11-2 to TRBJ2-1; D is possibly TRBD1 (5 bases). Germline V gene data show CDR1 as SGHAT and CDR2 as FQNNGV. V was clipped by 3 bases and J by 0 bases, with 12 bases between them. The CDR3 consists of 16 residues.